The rows below give T cell receptor beta chains drawn from one sample of a study of cytomegalovirus exposure and HLA in healthy donors. Clones were read by immunoSEQ multiplex PCR, and TCRdb kept only the in-frame ones, dropping some. Of under 100,000 clones listed, more than 60% are singletons. Sequenced sample: PBMCs. These receptors were collected from a boy younger than 18 in good health and CMV-seronegative. CDR3s include the opening cysteine and the closing phenylalanine or tryptophan. The D gene is left open where the match is weak. Only part of the rows carry a size: once, few, many, or a class if the clone is expanded.

>15|.|TRBJ1-5|TRBV4-1|.
CASSQDRRGREPQHF
TGCGCCAGCAGCCAAGATCGGAGGGGCAGGGAGCCCCAGCATTTT
>14|TRBD1|TRBJ1-2|TRBV29-1|once
CSVGRGGDRRGYTF
TGCAGCGTGGGAAGGGGTGGGGACAGACGGGGCTACACCTTC
>13|TRBD1|TRBJ2-1|TRBV7-2|.
CASSRQGLHEQFF
TGTGCCAGCAGCCGACAGGGTCTCCATGAGCAGTTCTTC
>12|.|TRBJ2-7|TRBV6-1|.
CASSVSSYEQYF
TGTGCCAGCAGTGTGAGCTCCTACGAGCAGTACTTC
>15|TRBD2|TRBJ2-3|TRBV6-1|few
CASSSLAGGTDTQYF
TGTGCCAGCAGTTCACTAGCGGGAGGGACAGATACGCAGTATTTT
>15|.|TRBJ1-5|TRBV10-2|.
CASSSPGGGNQPQHF
TGCGCCAGCAGCAGTCCGGGGGGAGGCAATCAGCCCCAGCATTTT
>15|.|TRBJ1-1|TRBV2|.
CASSETGEFDTEAFF
TGTGCCAGCAGTGAAACGGGGGAGTTTGACACTGAAGCTTTCTTT
>16|TRBD2|TRBJ2-1|TRBV7-2|.
CASSPALVAGVGEQFF
TGTGCCAGCAGCCCCGCCTTAGTAGCGGGAGTAGGAGAGCAGTTCTTC
>12|.|TRBJ2-5|TRBV28|once
CASMDLLETQYF
TGTGCCAGCATGGACTTACTAGAGACCCAGTACTTC
>13|TRBD1|TRBJ2-5|TRBV7-3|.
CASSTTGDGTQYF
TGTGCCAGCAGCACGACAGGGGACGGGACCCAGTACTTC
>14|TRBD1|TRBJ1-1|TRBV4-1|.
CASSHTGGGTEAFF
TGCGCCAGCAGCCACACAGGGGGCGGAACTGAAGCTTTCTTT
>13|.|TRBJ1-2|TRBV7-8|.
CASSPGGDYGYTF
TGTGCCAGCAGCCCGGGGGGGGACTATGGCTACACCTTC
>15|.|TRBJ2-3|TRBV7-9|.
CASSLSAGFPDTQYF
TGTGCCAGCAGCTTATCGGCAGGTTTCCCAGATACGCAGTATTTT
>13|.|TRBJ1-5|TRBV29-1|.
CSVREGSNQPQHF
TGCAGCGTTCGCGAGGGAAGCAATCAGCCCCAGCATTTT
>15|TRBD1|TRBJ2-5|TRBV5-6|.
CASSLRGQGAKTQYF
TGTGCCAGCAGCTTGAGGGGACAGGGGGCCAAGACCCAGTACTTC
>13|.|TRBJ2-1|TRBV7-3|.
CASSARNNNEQFF
TGTGCCAGCAGCGCCAGGAACAACAATGAGCAGTTCTTC
>13|TRBD2|TRBJ2-1|TRBV19|.
CASSIGLANEQFF
TGTGCCAGTAGTATAGGACTAGCCAATGAGCAGTTCTTC
>11|.|TRBJ1-1|TRBV6-5|.
CASRSGFEAFF
TGTGCCAGCAGATCGGGTTTTGAAGCTTTCTTT
>13|.|TRBJ2-7|TRBV14|.
CASSQESRVREYF
TGTGCCAGCAGCCAAGAGTCCCGGGTCCGGGAGTACTTC
>16|.|TRBJ1-3|TRBV7-2|.
CASSLRPQPSGNTIYF
TGTGCCAGCAGCTTACGTCCACAGCCCTCTGGAAACACCATATATTTT
>13|.|TRBJ2-2|TRBV7-6|.
CASSFGFTGELFF
TGTGCCAGCAGCTTCGGTTTCACCGGGGAGCTGTTTTTT
>19|.|TRBJ2-6|TRBV6-4|.
CASGYLVAGASPGANVLTF
TGTGCCAGCGGATACTTGGTAGCAGGGGCTTCTCCTGGGGCCAACGTCCTGACTTTC
>16|TRBD2|TRBJ2-3|TRBV7-8|.
CASSLSVAGGVDTQYF
TGTGCCAGCAGCTTATCAGTAGCGGGAGGGGTAGATACGCAGTATTTT
>13|.|TRBJ2-3|TRBV30|.
CAWSPGGTDTQYF
TGTGCCTGGAGTCCAGGGGGCACAGATACGCAGTATTTT
>16|.|TRBJ2-3|TRBV4-3|.
CASSQGFDSTRDTQYF
TGCGCCAGCAGCCAGGGTTTCGACAGTACCCGAGATACGCAGTATTTT
>16|.|TRBJ1-5|TRBV7-2|.
CASSLVGGDSNQPQHF
TGTGCCAGCAGCTTAGTTGGCGGCGATAGCAATCAGCCCCAGCATTTT
>17|.|TRBJ2-6|TRBV5-1|.
CASTRQGGAAGANVLTF
TGCGCCAGCACCCGACAGGGAGGAGCGGCTGGGGCCAACGTCCTGACTTTC
>13|.|TRBJ1-1|TRBV6-5|few
CASRRTVNTEAFF
TGTGCCAGCAGGAGAACAGTGAACACTGAAGCTTTCTTT
>13|.|TRBJ2-7|TRBV4-3|.
CASSHSTGYEQYF
TGCGCCAGCAGCCACTCGACAGGCTACGAGCAGTACTTC
>16|.|TRBJ2-7|TRBV30|.
CAWKKQGPSSPYEQYF
TGTGCCTGGAAGAAACAGGGACCCTCAAGCCCCTACGAGCAGTACTTC
>16|TRBD2|TRBJ2-3|TRBV5-6|.
CASSLLRGVSTDTQYF
TGTGCCAGCAGCCTACTCCGGGGGGTTAGCACAGATACGCAGTATTTT
>14|TRBD2|TRBJ2-7|TRBV30|few
CAWNPGLGLDEQYF
TGTGCCTGGAACCCGGGACTAGGCTTGGACGAGCAGTACTTC
>17|.|TRBJ1-2|TRBV28|.
CASSPPLFRQGNYGYTF
TGTGCCAGCAGTCCGCCGTTGTTTAGGCAGGGTAACTATGGCTACACCTTC
>15|.|TRBJ1-3|TRBV7-6|.
CASSLAGGSGNTIYF
TGTGCCAGCAGCTTAGCAGGGGGCTCTGGAAACACCATATATTTT
>13|.|TRBJ1-1|TRBV30|.
CAWSGELNTEAFF
TGTGCCTGGAGTGGTGAGCTGAACACTGAAGCTTTCTTT
>13|TRBD1|TRBJ1-2|TRBV25-1|few
CASLGQGVWGYTF
TGTGCCAGCCTCGGGCAGGGGGTTTGGGGCTACACCTTC
>15|TRBD1|TRBJ1-3|TRBV6-1|.
CASSEALPGQGTIYF
TGTGCCAGCAGTGAAGCGCTTCCGGGACAGGGGACCATATATTTT
>17|.|TRBJ2-7|TRBV4-1|once
CASSQDQAGAIQDEQYF
TGCGCCAGCAGCCAAGATCAGGCAGGGGCTATACAGGACGAGCAGTACTTC
>12|.|TRBJ1-2|TRBV7-2|.
CASSLPGGGYTF
TGTGCCAGCAGCCTCCCCGGGGGTGGCTACACCTTC
>15|.|TRBJ2-1|TRBV9|.
CASSVDRAELNEQFF
TGTGCCAGCAGCGTAGATCGAGCGGAACTAAATGAGCAGTTCTTC
>13|.|TRBJ1-1|TRBV30|.
CAWRGAPDTEAFF
TGTGCCTGGAGGGGGGCGCCGGACACTGAAGCTTTCTTT